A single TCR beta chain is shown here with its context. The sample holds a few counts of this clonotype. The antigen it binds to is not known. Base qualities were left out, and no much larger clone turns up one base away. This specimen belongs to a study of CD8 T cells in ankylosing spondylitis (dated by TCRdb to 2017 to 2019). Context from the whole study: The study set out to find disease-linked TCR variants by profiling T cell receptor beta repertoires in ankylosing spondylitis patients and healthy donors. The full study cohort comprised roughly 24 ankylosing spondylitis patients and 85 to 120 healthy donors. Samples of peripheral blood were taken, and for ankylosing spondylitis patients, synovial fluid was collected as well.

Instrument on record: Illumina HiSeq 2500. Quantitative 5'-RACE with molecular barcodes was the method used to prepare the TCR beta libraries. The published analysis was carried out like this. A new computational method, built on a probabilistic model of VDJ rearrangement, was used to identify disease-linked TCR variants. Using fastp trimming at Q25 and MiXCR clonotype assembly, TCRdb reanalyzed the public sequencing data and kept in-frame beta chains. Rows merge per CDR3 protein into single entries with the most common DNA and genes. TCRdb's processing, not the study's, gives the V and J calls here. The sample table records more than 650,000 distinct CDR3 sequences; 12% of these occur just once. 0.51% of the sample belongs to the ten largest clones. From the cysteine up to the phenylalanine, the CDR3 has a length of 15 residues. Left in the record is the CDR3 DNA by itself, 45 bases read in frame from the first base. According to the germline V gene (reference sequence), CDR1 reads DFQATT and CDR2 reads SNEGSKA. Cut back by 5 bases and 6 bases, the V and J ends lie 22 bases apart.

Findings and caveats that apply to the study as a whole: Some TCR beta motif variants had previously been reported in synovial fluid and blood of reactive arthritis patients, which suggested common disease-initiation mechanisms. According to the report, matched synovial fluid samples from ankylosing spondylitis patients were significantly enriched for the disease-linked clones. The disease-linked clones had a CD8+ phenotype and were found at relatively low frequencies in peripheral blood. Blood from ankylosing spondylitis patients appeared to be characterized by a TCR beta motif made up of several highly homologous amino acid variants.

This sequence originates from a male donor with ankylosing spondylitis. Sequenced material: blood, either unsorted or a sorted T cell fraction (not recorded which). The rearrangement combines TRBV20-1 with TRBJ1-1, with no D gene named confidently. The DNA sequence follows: TGCAGTGCTCCCCAATGGGCAGGAACGACCCCTGAAGCTTTCTTT. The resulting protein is CSAPQWAGTTPEAFF.